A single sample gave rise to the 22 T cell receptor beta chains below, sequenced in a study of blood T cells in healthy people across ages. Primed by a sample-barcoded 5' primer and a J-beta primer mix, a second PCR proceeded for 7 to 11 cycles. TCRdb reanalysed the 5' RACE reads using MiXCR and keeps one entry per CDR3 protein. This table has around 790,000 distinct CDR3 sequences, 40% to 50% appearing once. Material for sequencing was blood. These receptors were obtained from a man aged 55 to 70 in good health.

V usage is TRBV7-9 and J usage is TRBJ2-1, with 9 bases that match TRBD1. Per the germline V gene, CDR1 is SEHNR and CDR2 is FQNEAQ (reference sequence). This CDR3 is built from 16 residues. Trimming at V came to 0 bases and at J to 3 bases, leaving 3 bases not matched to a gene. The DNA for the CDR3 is TGTGCCAGCAGCTTAGCAACAGGGGGCTTCTACAATGAGCAGTTCTTC. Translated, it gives CASSLATGGFYNEQFF.

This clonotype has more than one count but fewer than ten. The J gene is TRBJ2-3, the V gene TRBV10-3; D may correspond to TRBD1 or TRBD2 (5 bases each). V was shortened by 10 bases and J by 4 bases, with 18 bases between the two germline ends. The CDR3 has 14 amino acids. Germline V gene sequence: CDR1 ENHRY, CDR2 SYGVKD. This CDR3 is CATRGDPLPDTQYF. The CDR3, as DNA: TGTGCCACCCGAGGGGACCCCCTGCCAGATACGCAGTATTTT.

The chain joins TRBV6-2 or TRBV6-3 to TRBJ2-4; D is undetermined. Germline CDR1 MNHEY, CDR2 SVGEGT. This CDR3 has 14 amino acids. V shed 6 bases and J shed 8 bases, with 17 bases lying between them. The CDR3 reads CASRPDRPRDIQYF. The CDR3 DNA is TGTGCCAGCAGGCCGGACCGGCCAAGAGACATTCAGTACTTC.

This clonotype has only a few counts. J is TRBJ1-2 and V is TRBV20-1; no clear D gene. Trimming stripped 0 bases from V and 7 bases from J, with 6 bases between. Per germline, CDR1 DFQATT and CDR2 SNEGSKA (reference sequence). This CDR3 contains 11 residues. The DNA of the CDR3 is TGCAGTGCTAGAGATCCTGGTGGCTACACCTTC. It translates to CSARDPGGYTF.

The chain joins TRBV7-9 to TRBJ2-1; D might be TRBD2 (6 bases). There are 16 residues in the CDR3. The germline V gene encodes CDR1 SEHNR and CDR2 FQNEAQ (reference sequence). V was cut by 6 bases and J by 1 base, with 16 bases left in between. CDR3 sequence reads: CASRPPSGGSYNEQFF. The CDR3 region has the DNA TGTGCCAGCAGGCCCCCGTCCGGGGGTTCCTACAATGAGCAGTTCTTC.

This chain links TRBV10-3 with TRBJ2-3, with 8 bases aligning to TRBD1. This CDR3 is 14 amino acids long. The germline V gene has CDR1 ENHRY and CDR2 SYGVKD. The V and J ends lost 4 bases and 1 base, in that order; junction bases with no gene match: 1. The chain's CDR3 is CAISATGGTDTQYF. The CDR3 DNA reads TGTGCCATCAGTGCGACAGGGGGCACAGATACGCAGTATTTT.

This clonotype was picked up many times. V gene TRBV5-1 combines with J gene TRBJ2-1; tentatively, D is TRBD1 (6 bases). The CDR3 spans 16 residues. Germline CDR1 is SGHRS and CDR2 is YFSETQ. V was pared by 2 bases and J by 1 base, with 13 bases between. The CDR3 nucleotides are TGCGCCAGCAGCTTCCTCTCACAGGGTTCCTACAATGAGCAGTTCTTC. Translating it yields CASSFLSQGSYNEQFF.

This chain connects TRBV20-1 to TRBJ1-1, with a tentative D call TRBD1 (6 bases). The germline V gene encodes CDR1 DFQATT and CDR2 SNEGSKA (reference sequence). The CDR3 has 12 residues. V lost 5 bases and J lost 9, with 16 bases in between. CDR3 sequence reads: CSAGEGGYKAFF. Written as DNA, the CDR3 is TGCAGTGCTGGGGAAGGGGGGTATAAAGCTTTCTTT.

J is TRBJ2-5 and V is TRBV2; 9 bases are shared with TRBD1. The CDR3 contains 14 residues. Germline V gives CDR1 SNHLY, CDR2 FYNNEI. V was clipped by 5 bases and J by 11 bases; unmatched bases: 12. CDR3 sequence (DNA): TGTGCCAGCAGTCCGGGACAGGGTAACGATAAGCAGTACTTC. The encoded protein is CASSPGQGNDKQYF.

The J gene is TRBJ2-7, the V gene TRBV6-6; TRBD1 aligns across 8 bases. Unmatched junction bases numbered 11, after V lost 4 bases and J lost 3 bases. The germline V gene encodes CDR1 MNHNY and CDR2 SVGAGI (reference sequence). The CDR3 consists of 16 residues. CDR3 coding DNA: TGTGCCAGCAGTTCGAATAACCGGGACAGGATCTACGAGCAGTACTTC. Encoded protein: CASSSNNRDRIYEQYF.

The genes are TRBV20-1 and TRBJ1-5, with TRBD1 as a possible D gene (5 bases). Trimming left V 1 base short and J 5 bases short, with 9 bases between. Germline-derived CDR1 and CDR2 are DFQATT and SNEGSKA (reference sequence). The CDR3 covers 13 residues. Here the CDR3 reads CSARARADQPQHF. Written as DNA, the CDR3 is TGCAGTGCTAGAGCCAGGGCCGATCAGCCCCAGCATTTT.

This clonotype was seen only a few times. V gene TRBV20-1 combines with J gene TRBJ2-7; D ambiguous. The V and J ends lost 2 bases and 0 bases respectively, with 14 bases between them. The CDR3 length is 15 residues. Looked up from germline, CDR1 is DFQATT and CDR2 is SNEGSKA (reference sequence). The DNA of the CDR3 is TGCAGTGCTAGAAGAAGTCAGCGCTACTCCTACGAGCAGTACTTC. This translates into CSARRSQRYSYEQYF.

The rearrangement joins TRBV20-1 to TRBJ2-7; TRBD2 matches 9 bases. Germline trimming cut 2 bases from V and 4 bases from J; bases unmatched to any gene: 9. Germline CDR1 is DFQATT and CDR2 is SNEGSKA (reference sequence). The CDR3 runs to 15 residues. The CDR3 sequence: CSARPPGRGGYEQYF. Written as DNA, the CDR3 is TGCAGTGCTAGACCACCTGGGCGGGGGGGGTACGAGCAGTACTTC.

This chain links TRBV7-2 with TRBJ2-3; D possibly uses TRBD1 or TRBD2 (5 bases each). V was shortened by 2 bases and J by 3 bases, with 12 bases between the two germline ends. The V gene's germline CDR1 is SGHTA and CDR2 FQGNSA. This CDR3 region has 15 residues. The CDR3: CASSLSWGLTDTQYF. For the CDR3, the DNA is TGTGCCAGCAGCTTATCTTGGGGGTTGACAGATACGCAGTATTTT.

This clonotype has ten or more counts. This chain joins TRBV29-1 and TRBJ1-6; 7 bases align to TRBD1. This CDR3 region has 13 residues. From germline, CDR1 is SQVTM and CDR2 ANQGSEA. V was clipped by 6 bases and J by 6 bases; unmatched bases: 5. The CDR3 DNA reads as TGCAGCGTCCGACAGGGTTCTAATTCACCCCTCCACTTT. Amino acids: CSVRQGSNSPLHF.

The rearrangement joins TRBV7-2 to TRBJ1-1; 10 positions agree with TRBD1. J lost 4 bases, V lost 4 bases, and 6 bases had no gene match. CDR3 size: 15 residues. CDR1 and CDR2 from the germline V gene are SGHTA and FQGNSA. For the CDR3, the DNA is TGTGCCAGCAGCTCGACCGGGACAGGGGTCACTGAAGCTTTCTTT. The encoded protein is CASSSTGTGVTEAFF.

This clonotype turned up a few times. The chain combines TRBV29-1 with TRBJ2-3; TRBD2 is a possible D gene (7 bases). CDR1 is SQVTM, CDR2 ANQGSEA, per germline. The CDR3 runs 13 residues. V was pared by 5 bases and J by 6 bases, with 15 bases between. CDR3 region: CSVLGGGLDTQYF. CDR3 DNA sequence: TGCAGCGTTTTGGGGGGGGGCCTTGATACGCAGTATTTT.

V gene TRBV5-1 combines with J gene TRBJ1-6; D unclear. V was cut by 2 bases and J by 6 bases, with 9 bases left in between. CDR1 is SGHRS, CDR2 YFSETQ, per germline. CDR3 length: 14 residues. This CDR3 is CASSLAGVNSPLHF. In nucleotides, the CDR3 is TGCGCCAGCAGCTTAGCCGGGGTTAATTCACCCCTCCACTTT.

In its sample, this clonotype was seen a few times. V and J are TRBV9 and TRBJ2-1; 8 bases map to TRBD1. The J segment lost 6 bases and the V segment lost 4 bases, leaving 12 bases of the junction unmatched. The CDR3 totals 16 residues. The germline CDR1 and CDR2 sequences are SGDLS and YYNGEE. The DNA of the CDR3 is TGTGCCAGCAGCTTCGACCGGGACAGGCCCAGCAATGAGCAGTTCTTC. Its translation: CASSFDRDRPSNEQFF.

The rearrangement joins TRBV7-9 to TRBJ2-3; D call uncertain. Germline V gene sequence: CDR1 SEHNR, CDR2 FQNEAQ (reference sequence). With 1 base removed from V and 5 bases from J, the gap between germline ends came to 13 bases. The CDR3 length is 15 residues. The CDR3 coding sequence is TGTGCCAGCAGCTTAGGGGCTACCCATGGAGATACGCAGTATTTT. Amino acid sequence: CASSLGATHGDTQYF.

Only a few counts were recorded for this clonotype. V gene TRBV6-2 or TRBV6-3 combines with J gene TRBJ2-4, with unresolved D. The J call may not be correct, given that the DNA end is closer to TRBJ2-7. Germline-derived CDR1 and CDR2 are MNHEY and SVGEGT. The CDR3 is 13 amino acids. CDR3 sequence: CASSYRQTYEQYF. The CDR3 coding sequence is TGTGCCAGCAGTTATCGGCAGACCTACGAGCAGTACTTC.

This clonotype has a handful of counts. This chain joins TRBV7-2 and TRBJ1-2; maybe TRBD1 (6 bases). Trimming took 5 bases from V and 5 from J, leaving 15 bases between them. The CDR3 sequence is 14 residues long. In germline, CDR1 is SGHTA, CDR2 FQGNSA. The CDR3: CASSQTGPTYGYTF. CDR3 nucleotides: TGTGCCAGCAGCCAGACAGGCCCGACTTATGGCTACACCTTC.